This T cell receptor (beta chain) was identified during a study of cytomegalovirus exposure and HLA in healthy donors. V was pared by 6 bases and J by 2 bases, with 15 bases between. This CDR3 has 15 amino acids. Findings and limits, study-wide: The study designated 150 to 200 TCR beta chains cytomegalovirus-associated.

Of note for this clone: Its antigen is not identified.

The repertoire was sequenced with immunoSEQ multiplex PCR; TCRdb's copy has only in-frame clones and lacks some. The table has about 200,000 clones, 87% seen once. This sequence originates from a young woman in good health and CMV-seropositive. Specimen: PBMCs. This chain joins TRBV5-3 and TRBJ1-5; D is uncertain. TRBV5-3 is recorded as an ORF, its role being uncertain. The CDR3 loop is CARIGRKFGNQPQHF. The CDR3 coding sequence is TGTGCCAGAATTGGCAGGAAATTTGGCAATCAGCCCCAGCATTTT.